A selection of T cell receptor beta chains follows, all from one sample in a study of identical twins. TCRdb analysed the 5' RACE reads with MiXCR anew, one entry per CDR3 protein. The sample has 450,000 or so distinct CDR3 sequences; about 18% are singletons. The sample consisted of naive T cells sorted from blood. The source is a man aged 50-60 years in good health. CDR3s include the opening cysteine and the closing phenylalanine or tryptophan. A D gene is named only where the DNA matches it firmly. The listing skips clone size in some rows; elsewhere it reads once, few, many or a size class.

17 . TRBJ2-3 TRBV5-1 many CASSLRITGEGTDTQYF TGCGCCAGCAGCTTGAGGATAACAGGGGAGGGCACAGATACGCAGTATTTT
14 . TRBJ1-1 TRBV9 . CASSSLPANTEAFF TGTGCCAGCAGCTCGCTGCCGGCGAACACTGAAGCTTTCTTT
15 . TRBJ2-7 TRBV20-1 few CSAIRDMDPRGEQYF TGCAGTGCCATTAGGGACATGGACCCCCGGGGCGAGCAGTACTTC
14 . TRBJ1-1 TRBV11-2 . CASAYGGVNTEAFF TGTGCCAGCGCTTATGGGGGGGTGAACACTGAAGCTTTCTTT
11 TRBD2 TRBJ2-7 TRBV29-1 . CSVWEGVEQYF TGCAGCGTGTGGGAGGGTGTCGAGCAGTACTTC
16 TRBD2 TRBJ2-3 TRBV20-1 few CSAPEVQRDVTDTQYF TGCAGTGCCCCTGAAGTTCAGCGGGACGTCACAGATACGCAGTATTTT
13 . TRBJ1-4 TRBV4-1 many CASSRTVAEKLFF TGCGCCAGCAGCCGAACCGTGGCCGAAAAACTGTTTTTT
13 . TRBJ2-5 TRBV7-6 many CASSLWGPETQYF TGTGCCAGCAGCTTATGGGGGCCAGAGACCCAGTACTTC
11 . TRBJ2-7 TRBV12-3/TRBV12-4 . CASSLYGEEYF TGTGCCAGCAGTTTATACGGGGAGGAGTACTTC
11 . TRBJ2-7 TRBV12-3/TRBV12-4 many CASSIGGEQYF TGTGCCAGCAGTATCGGGGGCGAGCAGTACTTC
16 . TRBJ2-1 TRBV20-1 many CSPYTGGSTLYNEQFF TGCAGTCCCTATACGGGCGGGTCTACCCTTTACAATGAGCAGTTCTTC
13 TRBD2 TRBJ2-7 TRBV20-1 many CSASTSGIYEQYF TGCAGTGCTAGTACTAGCGGGATTTACGAGCAGTACTTC
14 . TRBJ1-5 TRBV20-1 . CSGIQGLGNQPQHF TGCAGTGGTATCCAGGGGTTAGGGAATCAGCCCCAGCATTTT
15 TRBD1 TRBJ2-5 TRBV29-1 many CSVEDHRGLRETQYF TGCAGCGTTGAAGATCACAGGGGGCTTAGAGAGACCCAGTACTTC
14 TRBD1 TRBJ1-1 TRBV5-1 many CASSRTGADTEAFF TGCGCCAGCAGCCGTACAGGGGCGGACACTGAAGCTTTCTTT
15 . TRBJ2-2 TRBV4-3 . CASSQRIGNTGELFF TGCGCCAGCAGCCAACGAATAGGGAACACCGGGGAGCTGTTTTTT
16 TRBD2 TRBJ2-1 TRBV2 many CASSPLAGGFYNEQFF TGTGCCAGCAGTCCGTTAGCGGGGGGGTTCTACAATGAGCAGTTCTTC
13 . TRBJ2-7 TRBV11-1 . CASSLDWTYEQYF TGTGCCAGCAGCCTGGACTGGACCTACGAGCAGTACTTC
11 . TRBJ2-1 TRBV7-9 . CASSGSNEQFF TGTGCCAGCTCAGGGAGCAATGAGCAGTTCTTC
13 TRBD1 TRBJ1-3 TRBV6-1 . CASEDTGADTIYF TGTGCCAGCGAGGACACAGGGGCGGACACCATATATTTT
15 TRBD1 TRBJ2-7 TRBV5-1 . CASSLVTGDSYEQYF TGCGCCAGCAGCTTGGTTACAGGGGACTCCTACGAGCAGTACTTC
13 . TRBJ1-2 TRBV6-1 . CASSELGAPGYTF TGTGCCAGCAGTGAACTGGGGGCGCCAGGCTACACCTTC
14 . TRBJ2-3 TRBV5-1 . CASSPRTAPDTQYF TGCGCCAGCAGCCCCCGGACAGCCCCAGATACGCAGTATTTT
15 . TRBJ2-1 TRBV18 few CASSPGLPGSNEQFF TGTGCCAGCTCACCAGGCCTCCCTGGGTCAAATGAGCAGTTCTTC
14 . TRBJ1-1 TRBV5-5 many CASSFGMANTEAFF TGTGCCAGCAGCTTCGGCATGGCGAACACTGAAGCTTTCTTT
14 TRBD2 TRBJ2-7 TRBV20-1 few CSARPSSGSYEQYF TGCAGTGCTAGACCATCTAGCGGGAGTTACGAGCAGTACTTC
14 TRBD1 TRBJ2-7 TRBV20-1 . CSAQKDRGRYEQYF TGCAGTGCCCAAAAAGACAGGGGTAGATACGAGCAGTACTTC
15 TRBD1 TRBJ2-3 TRBV6-1 . CASSPTGGGTDTQYF TGTGCCAGCAGTCCAACAGGGGGCGGTACAGATACGCAGTATTTT
13 TRBD1 TRBJ1-2 TRBV29-1 . CSVEAGGVQGYTF TGCAGCGTTGAAGCAGGGGGCGTTCAGGGCTACACCTTC
16 . TRBJ1-6 TRBV4-3 few CASSQAVGGYNSPLHF TGCGCCAGCAGCCAAGCTGTCGGGGGCTATAATTCACCCCTCCACTTT
13 . TRBJ2-7 TRBV7-2 . CASRSEGPYEQYF TGTGCCAGCAGGTCGGAGGGCCCTTACGAGCAGTACTTC
12 TRBD1 TRBJ2-7 TRBV29-1 many CSVVGQGGEQYF TGCAGCGTTGTCGGACAGGGGGGTGAGCAGTACTTC